Reported below is one TCR beta chain. This entry is derived from a study of CD8+ T cells in alopecia areata. Trimming cost V 8 bases and J 5 bases; bases outside gene matches: 7. CDR3 length: 13 residues. Germline V CDR1 and CDR2: ENHRY, SYGVKD. Extracted RNA was reverse transcribed, and the resulting cDNA served as sequencing template. The table came from immunoSEQ multiplex PCR; TCRdb's copy has only in-frame clones and leaves some out. This sample has about 180,000 clones, with 50% to 70% found just once. The sample here was CD4+ T cells sorted from blood, taken at week 0. This receptor was identified in a human donor with alopecia areata. The chain couples TRBV10-3 to TRBJ2-7, with TRBD1 identical over 9 bases. CDR3 in amino acids: CAISGQGPNEQYF. CDR3 DNA: TGTGCCATCTCGGGACAGGGCCCGAACGAGCAGTACTTC.